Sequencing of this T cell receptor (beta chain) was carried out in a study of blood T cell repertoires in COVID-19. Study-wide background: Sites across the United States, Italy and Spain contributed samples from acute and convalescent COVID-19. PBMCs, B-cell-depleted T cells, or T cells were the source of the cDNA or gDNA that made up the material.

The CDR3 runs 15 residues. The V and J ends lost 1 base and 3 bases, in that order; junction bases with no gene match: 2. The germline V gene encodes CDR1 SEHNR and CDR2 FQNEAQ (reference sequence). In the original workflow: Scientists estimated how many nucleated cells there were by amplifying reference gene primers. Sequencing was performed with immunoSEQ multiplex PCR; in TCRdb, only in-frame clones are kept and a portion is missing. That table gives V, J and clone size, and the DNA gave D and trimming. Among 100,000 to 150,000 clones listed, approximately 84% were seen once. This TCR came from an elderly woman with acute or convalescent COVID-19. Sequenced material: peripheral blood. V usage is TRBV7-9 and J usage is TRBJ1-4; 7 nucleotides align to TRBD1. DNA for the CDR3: TGTGCCAGCAGCTTAGGAGGGGGCCCTAATGAAAAACTGTTTTTT. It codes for CASSLGGGPNEKLFF.